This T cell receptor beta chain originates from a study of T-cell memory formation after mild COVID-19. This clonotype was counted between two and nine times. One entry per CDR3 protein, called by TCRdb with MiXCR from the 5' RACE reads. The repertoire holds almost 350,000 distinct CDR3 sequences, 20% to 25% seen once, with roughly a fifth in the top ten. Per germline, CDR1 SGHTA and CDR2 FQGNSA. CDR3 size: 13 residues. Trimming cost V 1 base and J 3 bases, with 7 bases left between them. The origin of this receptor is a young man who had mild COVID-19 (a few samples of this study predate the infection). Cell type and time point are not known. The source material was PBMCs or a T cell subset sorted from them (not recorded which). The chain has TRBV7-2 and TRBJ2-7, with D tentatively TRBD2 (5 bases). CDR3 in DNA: TGTGCCAGCAGCTTAGTGGAGGTCTACGAGCAGTACTTC. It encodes CASSLVEVYEQYF.